This TCR beta chain was sequenced for a study of T cells in Graves' hyperthyroidism and ophthalmopathy. This clonotype was detected only a few times. Its antigen is as yet unknown. Study-wide points: Ophthalmopathy was model-predicted a median about six months pre-onset.

TCR beta CDR3 regions were amplified from RNA. Initially, a first-round RT-PCR of the TCR CDR3 employed the HTBI primer set. TCRdb ran MiXCR on the multiplex PCR reads and lists one entry per CDR3 protein. Of around 620,000 distinct CDR3 sequences in the sample, approximately 15% are singletons; the top ten hold 7% to 9%. Input material: blood. This clonotype originated in a woman under 30 with Graves' ophthalmopathy.

This chain's CDR3 is CASSLLGAGGETNYGYTF. CDR3 in DNA: TGTGCCAGCAGCCTCCTGGGGGCAGGGGGCGAAACCAACTATGGCTACACCTTC. This rearrangement joins TRBV7-9 to TRBJ1-2; 8 nucleotides line up with TRBD1. Trimming took 5 bases from V and 2 from J; bases not matched to a gene: 16. The CDR3 contains 18 residues. CDR1 is SEHNR and CDR2 is FQNEAQ in the germline V gene (reference sequence).